These 20 T cell receptor beta chains came from one sample sequenced in a study of shared clonotypes between healthy human individuals. Produced via immunoSEQ multiplex PCR; TCRdb's table is partial and in-frame only. The sample contains 2,500,000 or so clones, under 95% of which appear only once. The material sequenced was naive CD4+ T cells from PBMCs. Subset meaning: CD45RA+ positively selected. These receptors were collected from a man aged 18 to 35 in good health. Some clones in this sample may be carry-over from other donors' samples.

About this clone: The same CDR3 can be traced to other DNA sequences in this sample. This chain links TRBV29-1 with TRBJ1-1; TRBD1 agrees at 9 bases. The CDR3 contains 13 residues. CDR1 and CDR2 (germline): SQVTM, ANQGSEA. Trimming took 6 bases from V and 3 from J; bases not matched to a gene: 5. CDR3 nucleotides: TGCAGCGTCGTAACAGGGGGCTACACTGAAGCTTTCTTT. This sequence encodes CSVVTGGYTEAFF. Using reference TRBV29-1 and TRBJ1-1 for the parts outside the CDR3, the full variable domain is SAVISQKPSRDICQRGTSLTIQCQVDSQVTMMFWYRQQPGQSLTLIATANQGSEATYESGFVIDKFPISRPNLTFSTLTVSNMSPEDSSIYLCSVVTGGYTEAFFGQGTRLTVV.

The CDR3 sequence is CASRTPHQGDTQYF. The CDR3 DNA sequence: TGTGCCAGCAGAACCCCCCACCAAGGGGATACGCAGTATTTT. The V and J genes are TRBV7-8 and TRBJ2-3; no clear D gene. The CDR3 consists of 14 residues. Trimming stripped 6 bases from V and 6 bases from J, with 16 bases between. Germline V CDR1 and CDR2: SGHVS, FQNEAQ.

This chain joins TRBV2 and TRBJ2-7, with TRBD1 matching 9 bases. Germline V gene lookup returns CDR1 SNHLY and CDR2 FYNNEI. V dropped 5 bases and J dropped 3; count of bases not matched to a gene: 5. This CDR3 region has 14 residues. The CDR3 coding sequence is TGTGCCAGCAGTCCCTGGGACAGGGACTACGAGCAGTACTTC. Residues: CASSPWDRDYEQYF.

The chain employs TRBV19 and TRBJ2-3; D unresolved. The CDR3 loop spans 17 amino acids. Trimming left V 10 bases short and J 6 bases short, with 29 bases between. Looked up from germline, CDR1 is LNHDA and CDR2 is SQIVND (reference sequence). The DNA of the CDR3 is TGTGCCACAAGTTCGGATGTCGTGGGTTTTAGGCGGGATACGCAGTATTTT. It is translated as CATSSDVVGFRRDTQYF.

Concerning this clone itself: Within the sample, other DNA sequences also encode this same CDR3. The genes are TRBV9 and TRBJ2-5; 14 bases match TRBD2. The CDR3 has 16 amino acids. The V gene end was trimmed by 4 bases and the J gene end by 2 bases; junction bases not matched to a gene: 4. Germline values: CDR1 SGDLS, CDR2 YYNGEE. DNA of the CDR3: TGTGCCAGCAGCCCCGGGACTAGCGGGAGTCAAGAGACCCAGTACTTC. Translation gives CASSPGTSGSQETQYF.

This sequence joins TRBV5-1 and TRBJ1-2; weak D call: TRBD1 (6 bases). V was shortened by 6 bases and J by 4 bases, with 16 bases between the two germline ends. This CDR3 contains 14 residues. The germline gives CDR1 SGHRS, CDR2 YFSETQ. CDR3 sequence (DNA): TGCGCCAGCAAGGCACAGGGACCTGCCTATGGCTACACCTTC. It is translated as CASKAQGPAYGYTF.

The V and J genes are TRBV28 and TRBJ1-1; 10 bases are a match to TRBD1. This CDR3 region has 17 residues. V trimming: 6 bases; J trimming: 3 bases; junction bases outside the gene matches: 13. The germline V gene encodes CDR1 MDHEN and CDR2 SYDVKM. DNA for the CDR3: TGTGCCAGCAGATATCTCCCGGGACAGGGGTCGGACACTGAAGCTTTCTTT. This gives the protein CASRYLPGQGSDTEAFF.

V usage is TRBV7-2 and J usage is TRBJ2-7, with TRBD2 as a possible D gene (6 bases). V gave up 4 bases and J gave up 3 bases, with 13 bases separating them. In germline, CDR1 is SGHTA, CDR2 FQGNSA. The CDR3 spans 14 residues. The CDR3 DNA sequence: TGTGCCAGCAGCTCCAATCGGGGAGGCTACGAGCAGTACTTC. Its protein is CASSSNRGGYEQYF.

The rearrangement joins TRBV6-4 to TRBJ1-2; 7 bases fit TRBD1. In germline, CDR1 is MRHNA, CDR2 SNTAGT. This CDR3 is 15 amino acids long. With V trimmed by 1 base and J by 8 bases, 10 bases remained unmatched. CDR3 loop: CASSDLGGPQDGYTF. CDR3 DNA: TGTGCCAGCAGTGACTTAGGGGGCCCTCAGGACGGCTACACCTTC.

The chain is built from TRBV6-6 and TRBJ2-4; 7 bases agree with TRBD1. Germline CDR1 reads MNHNY; CDR2 reads SVGAGI (reference sequence). The CDR3 runs 12 residues. Unmatched junction bases numbered 4, after V lost 6 bases and J lost 8 bases. CDR3 region: CASRGQEDIQYF. The CDR3 region has the DNA TGTGCCAGCAGAGGACAGGAGGACATTCAGTACTTC.

This chain connects TRBV5-1 to TRBJ1-4; no clear D gene. Looked up from germline, CDR1 is SGHRS and CDR2 is YFSETQ. Trimming stripped 7 bases from V and 1 base from J, with 8 bases between. The CDR3 length is 13 residues. CDR3 amino acids: CASSGGTNEKLFF. In DNA, the CDR3 is TGCGCCAGCTCCGGTGGAACTAATGAAAAACTGTTTTTT. Filled out from reference TRBV5-1 and TRBJ1-4, the complete variable domain reads KAGVTQTPRYLIKTRGQQVTLSCSPISGHRSVSWYQQTPGQGLQFLFEYFSETQRNKGNFPGRFSGRQFSNSRSEMNVSTLELGDSALYLCASSGGTNEKLFFGSGTQLSVL.

CDR3: CASSLPAGTQYF. CDR3 DNA sequence: TGCGCCAGCAGCCTTCCTGCGGGTACGCAGTATTTT. The chain links TRBV4-1 to TRBJ2-3, with D possibly TRBD2 on 5 matching bases. This CDR3 is 12 amino acids long. V shed 4 bases and J shed 8 bases, with 10 bases lying between them. The germline V gene encodes CDR1 MGHRA and CDR2 YSYEKL.

The CDR3 DNA follows: TGTGCCAGCAGACCCCGGGACAGGGCCTACAATGAGCAGTTCTTC. Translation gives CASRPRDRAYNEQFF. V is TRBV28 and J is TRBJ2-1, with 9 bases identical to TRBD1. The ends lost 6 bases at V and 2 bases at J; junction bases unmatched: 5. The V gene's germline CDR1 is MDHEN and CDR2 SYDVKM. The length of the CDR3 is 15 residues.

This chain joins TRBV7-2 and TRBJ2-7; 8 bases map to TRBD2. Trimming at V came to 5 bases and at J to 2 bases, leaving 8 bases not matched to a gene. Germline CDR1 and CDR2: SGHTA and FQGNSA. The length of the CDR3 is 15 residues. CDR3 DNA: TGTGCCAGCAGCCCCCCCACGGGAGGGGCCTACGAGCAGTACTTC. This sequence encodes CASSPPTGGAYEQYF. The complete variable domain, with remaining parts taken from reference TRBV7-2 and TRBJ2-7, reads GAGVSQSPSNKVTEKGKDVELRCDPISGHTALYWYRQSLGQGLEFLIYFQGNSAPDKSGLPSDRFSAERTGGSVSTLTIQRTQQEDSAVYLCASSPPTGGAYEQYFGPGTRLTVT.

The genes are TRBV5-1 and TRBJ2-3, with a tentative D call TRBD1 (6 bases). Germline CDR1 and CDR2: SGHRS and YFSETQ. V was shortened by 2 bases and J by 3 bases, with 16 bases between the two germline ends. The CDR3 runs 16 residues. CDR3 sequence: CASSFTRDDRTDTQYF. The CDR3 DNA is TGCGCCAGCAGCTTTACCCGGGACGACAGGACAGATACGCAGTATTTT.

The chain is built from TRBV25-1 and TRBJ2-1, with D maybe TRBD2 (6 bases). Per germline, CDR1 MGHDK and CDR2 SYGVNS. The CDR3 is 15 residues long. V dropped 6 bases and J dropped 4 bases, with 16 bases sitting between them. The CDR3 DNA is TGTGCCAGCAGACCTCCGGGACTGTTGTACAATGAGCAGTTCTTC. Translating gives CASRPPGLLYNEQFF.

The chain employs TRBV27 and TRBJ2-5; the D gene is possibly TRBD2 (5 bases). Germline V gene data show CDR1 as MNHEY and CDR2 as SMNVEV (reference sequence). V was cut by 5 bases and J by 9 bases, with 19 bases left in between. The CDR3 extends over 14 amino acids. CDR3 residues: CASSAKDWGGAQYF. For the CDR3, the DNA is TGTGCCAGCAGTGCTAAGGACTGGGGTGGGGCCCAGTACTTC.

The chain couples TRBV30 to TRBJ1-1, with 7 positions matching TRBD1. Germline V gives CDR1 GTSNPN, CDR2 SVGIG (reference sequence). This CDR3 is 11 amino acids long. V was pared by 4 bases and J by 7 bases, with 3 bases of the junction left unmatched. CDR3 coding DNA: TGTGCCTGGAAGCACAGGGGTGAAGCTTTCTTT. It yields the protein CAWKHRGEAFF.

On this clone: This specimen includes other DNA sequences encoding the same CDR3. The chain recombines TRBV7-2 with TRBJ2-2; D remains ambiguous. Germline V lookup: CDR1 SGHTA, CDR2 FQGNSA. The ends were cut back, 0 bases at V and 0 bases at J, with 5 bases in the middle. This CDR3 region has 15 residues. The CDR3 DNA reads as TGTGCCAGCAGCTTAGCTAGGGCGAACACCGGGGAGCTGTTTTTT. Amino acid sequence: CASSLARANTGELFF.

Notes on this clone: The sample holds other DNA sequences that translate to the same CDR3. V gene TRBV5-4 combines with J gene TRBJ2-1, with 8 bases that match TRBD2. V was pared by 1 base and J by 5 bases, with 5 bases of the junction left unmatched. The germline V gene has CDR1 SGHNT and CDR2 YYREEE (reference sequence). This CDR3 region has 15 residues. The CDR3 region is CASSLRLAGNNEQFF. The CDR3 DNA follows: TGTGCCAGCAGCTTGCGGCTAGCGGGTAACAATGAGCAGTTCTTC.